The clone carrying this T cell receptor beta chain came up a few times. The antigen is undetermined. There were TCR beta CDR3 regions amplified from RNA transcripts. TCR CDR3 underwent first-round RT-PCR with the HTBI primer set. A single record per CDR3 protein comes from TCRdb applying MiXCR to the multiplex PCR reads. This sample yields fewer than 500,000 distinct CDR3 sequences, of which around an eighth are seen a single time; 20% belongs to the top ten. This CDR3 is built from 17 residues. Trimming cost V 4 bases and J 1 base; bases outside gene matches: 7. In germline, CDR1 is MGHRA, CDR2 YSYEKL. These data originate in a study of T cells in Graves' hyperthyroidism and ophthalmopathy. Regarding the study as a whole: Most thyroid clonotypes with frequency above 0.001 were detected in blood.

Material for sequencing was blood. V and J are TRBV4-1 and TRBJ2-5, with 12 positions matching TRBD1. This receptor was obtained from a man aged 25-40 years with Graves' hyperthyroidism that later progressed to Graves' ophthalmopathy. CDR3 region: CASSLPPGQGAQETQYF. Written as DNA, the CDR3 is TGCGCCAGCAGCCTACCACCGGGACAGGGGGCCCAAGAGACCCAGTACTTC.